Shown below are 27 T cell receptor beta chains from a single sample sequenced in a study of blood T cell repertoires in COVID-19. TCRdb's table, derived via immunoSEQ multiplex PCR, lists solely in-frame clones and lacks some. This sample has about 140,000 clones; more than 80% occur once, and the top ten carry 11%. The sample taken for sequencing was peripheral blood. These receptor sequences come from a woman over 75 with acute or convalescent COVID-19.

The V and J genes are TRBV7-6 and TRBJ2-5; D is ambiguous. The CDR3 is 11 residues long. CDR1 and CDR2 (germline): SGHVS, FNYEAQ. Trimming left V 1 base short and J 6 bases short, with 3 bases between. CDR3 bases: TGTGCCAGCAGCTTAGACAAGACCCAGTACTTC. It specifies CASSLDKTQYF.

The chain uses TRBV18 and TRBJ1-2, with TRBD1 identical over 7 bases. The length of the CDR3 is 13 residues. Germline CDR1 and CDR2: KGHSH and LQKENI. The V gene end was trimmed by 4 bases and the J gene end by 2 bases; junction bases not matched to a gene: 1. CDR3 region: CASSRGQNYGYTF. The CDR3 coding sequence is TGTGCCAGCTCACGGGGACAGAACTATGGCTACACCTTC.

This clone was seen a single time. The genes are TRBV6-1 and TRBJ1-5; a possible D gene is TRBD1 (5 bases). Looked up from germline, CDR1 is MNHNS and CDR2 is SASEGT. The CDR3 has 16 residues. The V gene lost 1 base and the J gene lost 5 bases, with 15 bases spanning the gap. DNA for the CDR3: TGTGCCAGCAGTGAAGATGTCGGGGGTAGGCATCAGCCCCAGCATTTT. The encoded protein is CASSEDVGGRHQPQHF.

The gene calls are TRBV3-1 (or the pseudogene TRBV3-2) and TRBJ1-3; D call uncertain. CDR1 is LGHDT, CDR2 YNNKEL, per germline (reference sequence). This CDR3 has 21 amino acids. The germline V and J ends were trimmed by 2 bases and 1 base, with 27 bases remaining between them. CDR3 coding DNA: TGTGCCAGCAGCCAAAGAGCTATAGGACTTAGTTACTCGAAGTCTGGAAACACCATATATTTT. It specifies CASSQRAIGLSYSKSGNTIYF.

The chain is built from TRBV24-1 and TRBJ2-2; 7 nucleotides align to TRBD1. Germline V gives CDR1 KGHDR, CDR2 SFDVKD. V lost 5 bases to trimming and J lost 5 bases; unmatched junction nucleotides: 4. This CDR3 is built from 14 residues. The DNA of the CDR3 is TGTGCCACCAGTGGGGGACAGCAGACCGGGGAGCTGTTTTTT. As protein: CATSGGQQTGELFF.

The V and J genes are TRBV18 and TRBJ1-1; possible D gene TRBD1, 6 bases. The CDR3 sequence is 14 residues long. Trimming shortened V by 6 bases and J by 3 bases, and 14 bases separated the two germline ends. Per the germline V gene, CDR1 is KGHSH and CDR2 is LQKENI. The CDR3 DNA reads as TGTGCCAGCTCCCTACAGGGTAGAGACACTGAAGCTTTCTTT. Residues: CASSLQGRDTEAFF.

The chain uses TRBV6-1 and TRBJ1-2; D not resolved. The germline V gene has CDR1 MNHNS and CDR2 SASEGT. V was shortened by 1 base and J by 8 bases, with 14 bases between the two germline ends. The CDR3 length is 14 residues. CDR3 in amino acids: CASSEGPGLSGYTF. Here the CDR3 DNA reads TGTGCCAGCAGTGAAGGGCCGGGGTTAAGCGGCTACACCTTC.

Notes on this clone: This sample also contains other DNA sequences that code for the same CDR3. The chain combines TRBV5-1 with TRBJ1-1; 7 bases fit TRBD1. With V trimmed by 0 bases and J by 3 bases, 5 bases remained unmatched. Germline V gene data show CDR1 as SGHRS and CDR2 as YFSETQ. This CDR3 is built from 15 residues. CDR3 sequence (DNA): TGCGCCAGCAGCTTGGGTCAGGGGGGCTACACTGAAGCTTTCTTT. The encoded protein is CASSLGQGGYTEAFF.

In its sample, this clone was seen once. The chain employs TRBV7-9 and TRBJ1-1, with TRBD1 identical over 7 bases. The trim removed 5 bases at V and 5 bases at J, leaving 8 bases unmatched. Germline V CDR1 and CDR2: SEHNR, FQNEAQ (reference sequence). The CDR3 totals 14 residues. CDR3 region: CASSPNRRGTEAFF. The CDR3 DNA reads as TGTGCCAGCAGCCCAAATCGCAGGGGGACTGAAGCTTTCTTT.

The chain recombines TRBV29-1 with TRBJ1-2, with TRBD1 identical over 8 bases. Germline values: CDR1 SQVTM, CDR2 ANQGSEA. CDR3 length: 13 residues. V lost 4 bases and J lost 4; bases outside the gene matches: 5. The CDR3 region is CSVVETGVYGYTF. CDR3 sequence (DNA): TGCAGCGTTGTTGAGACAGGGGTCTATGGCTACACCTTC. Full variable domain (remainder filled in from reference TRBV29-1 and TRBJ1-2): SAVISQKPSRDICQRGTSLTIQCQVDSQVTMMFWYRQQPGQSLTLIATANQGSEATYESGFVIDKFPISRPNLTFSTLTVSNMSPEDSSIYLCSVVETGVYGYTFGSGTRLTVV.

V usage is TRBV7-2 and J usage is TRBJ1-4, with D hard to call. Trimming removed 1 base at V and 0 bases at J, with 6 bases between. Germline V CDR1 and CDR2: SGHTA, FQGNSA. The CDR3 is made up of 15 amino acids. Here the CDR3 reads CASSLDRSTNEKLFF. The CDR3 DNA sequence: TGTGCCAGCAGCTTAGATAGATCAACTAATGAAAAACTGTTTTTT.

V and J are TRBV19 and TRBJ1-2; weak D call: TRBD1 (5 bases). V was shortened by 10 bases and J by 3 bases, with 18 bases between the two germline ends. The length of the CDR3 is 14 residues. Germline CDR1 LNHDA, CDR2 SQIVND (reference sequence). The chain's CDR3 is CATHTQGPDYGYTF. CDR3 bases: TGTGCCACCCACACCCAGGGCCCCGACTATGGCTACACCTTC.

The chain is built from TRBV11-2 and TRBJ1-1; the D gene is possibly TRBD1 (6 bases). This CDR3 region has 16 residues. Looked up from germline, CDR1 is SGHAT and CDR2 is FQNNGV. Between the trimmed V and J ends, which lost 4 bases and 0 bases, there was a span of 15 bases. The CDR3 is CASSYYPQGMNTEAFF. Written as DNA, the CDR3 is TGTGCCAGCAGCTACTACCCACAGGGAATGAACACTGAAGCTTTCTTT.

The chain joins TRBV5-1 to TRBJ1-6, with D perhaps matching TRBD1 (5 bases). Per the germline V gene, CDR1 is SGHRS and CDR2 is YFSETQ. The ends were cut back, 0 bases at V and 8 bases at J, with 12 bases in the middle. This CDR3 contains 15 residues. For the CDR3, the DNA is TGCGCCAGCAGCTTGGATCGGGGGGGAGATTCACCCCTCCACTTT. Residues: CASSLDRGGDSPLHF.

The CDR3, as DNA: TGTGCCAGCAGCCCCCTGACAGGGGGCCGTGAAGCTTTCTTT. It is translated as CASSPLTGGREAFF. The rearrangement links TRBV6-5 to TRBJ1-1; 10 positions match TRBD1. This CDR3 has 14 residues. Germline CDR1 reads MNHEY; CDR2 reads SVGAGI. V shed 6 bases and J 7 bases; nucleotides not matched to a gene: 8.

The rearrangement joins TRBV5-1 to TRBJ1-4; 7 bases map to TRBD1. Germline V lookup: CDR1 SGHRS, CDR2 YFSETQ. The CDR3 length is 15 residues. The ends lost 5 bases at V and 0 bases at J; junction bases unmatched: 4. The CDR3 region has the DNA TGCGCCAGCAGACGACAGGGAGCAACTAATGAAAAACTGTTTTTT. It is translated as CASRRQGATNEKLFF.

V usage is TRBV24-1 and J usage is TRBJ1-2; TRBD1 matches at 12 bases. Germline-derived CDR1 and CDR2 are KGHDR and SFDVKD. The CDR3 length is 15 residues. J lost 6 bases, V lost 3 bases, and 4 bases had no gene match. The CDR3 nucleotides read TGTGCCACCAGTGATGGGACAGGGGGCGTGGATGGCTACACCTTC. Its protein is CATSDGTGGVDGYTF.

The chain links TRBV20-1 to TRBJ2-1, with D perhaps TRBD1 (5 bases). V was shortened by 4 bases and J by 10 bases, with 8 bases between the two germline ends. Per germline, CDR1 DFQATT and CDR2 SNEGSKA (reference sequence). The CDR3 loop spans 10 amino acids. The CDR3 DNA follows: TGCAGTGCTAAGGGGCGGGAGCAGTTCTTC. This sequence encodes CSAKGREQFF.

The rearrangement joins TRBV2 to TRBJ1-2; the match to TRBD1 covers 11 bases. CDR3 size: 18 residues. Germline CDR1 and CDR2: SNHLY and FYNNEI. J was trimmed by 2 bases and V by 1 base; bases with no gene match: 9. CDR3 sequence reads: CASSEGGTGGLGNYGYTF. CDR3 bases: TGTGCCAGCAGTGAAGGAGGGACAGGGGGACTAGGAAACTATGGCTACACCTTC.

The CDR3 nucleotides are TGCGCCAGCAGCCCTCAACCCAGACTGGACACTGAAGCTTTCTTT. Translated: CASSPQPRLDTEAFF. The V call is TRBV10-1, the J call TRBJ1-1, with unresolved D. Germline CDR1 WNHNN, CDR2 SYGVQD (reference sequence). This CDR3 contains 15 residues. With 6 bases removed from V and 3 bases from J, the gap between germline ends came to 17 bases.

The chain is built from TRBV10-2 and TRBJ1-2; 7 bases match TRBD1. There are 14 residues in the CDR3. CDR1 is WSHSY, CDR2 SAAADI, per germline. With V trimmed by 0 bases and J by 10 bases, 8 bases remained unmatched. In DNA form, the CDR3 reads TGCGCCAGCAGTGAGTCAGGAAACAGGGGTTTCTACACCTTC. Residues: CASSESGNRGFYTF.

V gene TRBV30 combines with J gene TRBJ1-5, with TRBD1 as a possible D gene (5 bases). The CDR3 runs to 17 residues. CDR1 GTSNPN and CDR2 SVGIG come from the germline V gene (reference sequence). The V end was cut by 1 base, the J end by 4 bases, with 20 bases between. The CDR3 nucleotides are TGTGCCTGGAGTGCACAGGCGACCCACATCACTAATCAGCCCCAGCATTTT. It encodes CAWSAQATHITNQPQHF.

V is TRBV2 and J is TRBJ1-5, with a tentative D call TRBD1 (6 bases). The germline V and J ends were trimmed by 8 bases and 7 bases, with 12 bases remaining between them. Germline loops: CDR1 SNHLY, CDR2 FYNNEI. There are 12 residues in the CDR3. For the CDR3, the DNA is TGTGCCAGCGGGACAATAGGCCAGCCCCAGCATTTT. Its translation is CASGTIGQPQHF.

As for this clone: Other DNA variants within this sample encode the same CDR3. The rearrangement uses TRBV7-3 and TRBJ2-2; 9 bases map to TRBD1. Germline V gene lookup returns CDR1 SGHTA and CDR2 FQGTGA. This CDR3 is 16 amino acids long. V lost 5 bases, J lost 1 base, and 5 bases stayed unmatched. CDR3 bases: TGTGCCAGCAGCCCACAGGGGGCAGGGAACACCGGGGAGCTGTTTTTT. This encodes CASSPQGAGNTGELFF.

The rearrangement links TRBV4-2 to TRBJ1-4, with TRBD1 matching over 8 bases. Looked up from germline, CDR1 is LGHNA and CDR2 is YNFKEQ. Trimming removed 0 bases from V and 7 bases from J; junction bases left unmatched: 7. CDR3 size: 16 residues. The CDR3 coding sequence is TGTGCCAGCAGCCAAGATCAGGGGGCAGGGAGTGAAAAACTGTTTTTT. It translates to CASSQDQGAGSEKLFF.

This chain connects TRBV6-6 to TRBJ1-2, with 10 bases aligning to TRBD1. The CDR3 is 14 residues long. After removal of 5 bases from V and 6 bases from J, the junction contained 6 bases not matched to a gene. Germline CDR1 reads MNHNY; CDR2 reads SVGAGI (reference sequence). CDR3 coding DNA: TGTGCCAGCAGTCCGCTGACAGGGGGCAATGGCTACACCTTC. It encodes CASSPLTGGNGYTF.

With regard to this clone: Additional DNA sequences in this sample encode the identical CDR3. This rearrangement joins TRBV12-3 or TRBV12-4 to TRBJ2-5; D uncertain. CDR3 length equals 11 residues. The germline V and J ends were trimmed by 3 bases and 5 bases, with 4 bases remaining between them. The CDR3 DNA sequence: TGTGCCAGCAGTTTCAGGGAGACCCAGTACTTC. Its translation: CASSFRETQYF.